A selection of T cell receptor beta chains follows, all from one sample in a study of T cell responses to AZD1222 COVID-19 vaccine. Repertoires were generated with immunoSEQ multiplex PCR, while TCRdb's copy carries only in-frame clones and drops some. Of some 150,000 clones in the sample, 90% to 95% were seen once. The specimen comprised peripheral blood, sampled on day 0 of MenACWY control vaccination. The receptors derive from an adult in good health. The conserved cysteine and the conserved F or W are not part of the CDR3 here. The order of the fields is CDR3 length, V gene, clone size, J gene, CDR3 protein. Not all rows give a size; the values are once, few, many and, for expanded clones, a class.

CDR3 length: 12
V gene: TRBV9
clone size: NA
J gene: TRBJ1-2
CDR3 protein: ASSVRSGGSGYT

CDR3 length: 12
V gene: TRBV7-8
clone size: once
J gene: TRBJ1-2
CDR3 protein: ASSRGRAHYGYT

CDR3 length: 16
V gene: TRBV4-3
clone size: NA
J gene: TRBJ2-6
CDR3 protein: ASSPTGVSISGANVLT

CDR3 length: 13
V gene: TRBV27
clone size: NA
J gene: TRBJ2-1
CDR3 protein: ASSSQGQYYNEQF

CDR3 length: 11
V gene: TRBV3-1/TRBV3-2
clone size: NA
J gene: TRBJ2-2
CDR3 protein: ASSQKYTGELF

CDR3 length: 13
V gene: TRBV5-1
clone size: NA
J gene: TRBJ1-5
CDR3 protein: ASSLDGGSNQPQH

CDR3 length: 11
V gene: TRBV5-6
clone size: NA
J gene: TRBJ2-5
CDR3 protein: ASSSGLQETQY

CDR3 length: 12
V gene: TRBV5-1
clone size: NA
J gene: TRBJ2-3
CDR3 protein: ASSLSSGTDTQY

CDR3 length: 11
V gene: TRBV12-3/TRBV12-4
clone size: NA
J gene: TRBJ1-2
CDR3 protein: ASSSPLGIGYT

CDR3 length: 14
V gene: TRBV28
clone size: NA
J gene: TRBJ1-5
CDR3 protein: ASSLRMGSSNQPQH

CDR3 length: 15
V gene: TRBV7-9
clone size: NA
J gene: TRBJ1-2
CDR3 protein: ASSPVETGRIDYGYT

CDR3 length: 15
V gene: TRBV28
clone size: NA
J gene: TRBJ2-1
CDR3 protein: ASSLIRGEGSYNEQF

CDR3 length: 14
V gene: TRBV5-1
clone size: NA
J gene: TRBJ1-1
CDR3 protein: ASSTPGRGAGSEAF

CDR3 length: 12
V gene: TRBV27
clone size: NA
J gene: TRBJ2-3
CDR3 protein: ASSQRGDTDTQY

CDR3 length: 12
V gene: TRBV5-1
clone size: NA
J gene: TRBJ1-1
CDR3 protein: ASSTQTANTEAF

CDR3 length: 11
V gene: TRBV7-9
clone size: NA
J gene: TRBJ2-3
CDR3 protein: AGDRQPGDTQY

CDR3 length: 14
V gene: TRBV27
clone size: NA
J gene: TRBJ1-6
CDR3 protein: ASSFGGGGVDSPLH

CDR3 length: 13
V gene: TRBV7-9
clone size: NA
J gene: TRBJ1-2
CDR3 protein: ASRGTAGSHYGYT

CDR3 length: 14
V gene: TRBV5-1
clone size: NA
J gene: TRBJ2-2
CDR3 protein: ASSLETSGNTGELF

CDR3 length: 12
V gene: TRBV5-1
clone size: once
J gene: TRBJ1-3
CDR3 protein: ASSLVGDGNTIY

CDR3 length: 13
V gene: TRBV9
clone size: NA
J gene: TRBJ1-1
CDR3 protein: ASRADSRLNTEAF

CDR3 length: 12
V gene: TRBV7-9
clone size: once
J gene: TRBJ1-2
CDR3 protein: ASSRQGAVGGYT

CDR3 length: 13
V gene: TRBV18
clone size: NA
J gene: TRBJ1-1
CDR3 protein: ASSPPDGGRSEAF

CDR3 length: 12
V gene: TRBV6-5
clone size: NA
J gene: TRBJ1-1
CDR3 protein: ASRQGKTGTEAF

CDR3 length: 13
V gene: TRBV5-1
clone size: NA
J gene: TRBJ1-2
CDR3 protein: ASSLTRHADYGYT

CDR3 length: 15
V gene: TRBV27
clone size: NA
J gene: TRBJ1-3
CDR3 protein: ASAPWDTALSGNTIY

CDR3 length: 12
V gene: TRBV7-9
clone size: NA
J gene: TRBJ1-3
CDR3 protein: ASRSSSSGNTIY

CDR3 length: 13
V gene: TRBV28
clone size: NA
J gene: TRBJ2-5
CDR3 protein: ASSLGQGGRGTQY